Presented here are 27 T cell receptor beta chains from one specimen sequenced in a study of blood T cell repertoires in COVID-19. Data came from immunoSEQ multiplex PCR; TCRdb stores just in-frame clones and leaves some out. The table lists 200,000 to 300,000 clones, 86% of them singletons. The material sequenced was PBMCs or T cells enriched from blood (not recorded which). Receptors originate from a woman under 30 who had recovered from COVID-19.

J is TRBJ2-7 and V is TRBV11-3; D is unresolved. Germline-derived CDR1 and CDR2 are SGHNT and YENEEA. V was pared by 5 bases and J by 1 base, with 9 bases between. The CDR3 totals 13 residues. The CDR3 sequence is CASSLIASYEQYF. The CDR3 DNA reads TGTGCCAGCAGCCTTATAGCTTCCTACGAGCAGTACTTC.

The V call is TRBV4-3, the J call TRBJ2-3, with D possibly being TRBD2 (6 bases). The germline V gene encodes CDR1 LGHNA and CDR2 YSLEER. Trimming took 1 base from V and 0 from J, leaving 14 bases between them. This CDR3 comprises 17 residues. The CDR3 region is CASSQGPREYSTDTQYF. The DNA for the CDR3 is TGCGCCAGCAGCCAAGGCCCACGGGAGTACAGCACAGATACGCAGTATTTT.

This clone was found a few times. The genes are TRBV5-1 and TRBJ1-6; 7 bases line up with TRBD1. Trimming took 4 bases from V and 0 from J; bases not matched to a gene: 7. This CDR3 region has 17 residues. Germline CDR1 reads SGHRS; CDR2 reads YFSETQ. The CDR3 protein is CASSLGQTSSYNSPLHF. Here the CDR3 DNA reads TGCGCCAGCAGCCTGGGACAGACGAGCTCCTATAATTCACCCCTCCACTTT.

This chain connects TRBV3-1 (or the pseudogene TRBV3-2) to TRBJ1-5; weak D call: TRBD1 (5 bases). CDR3 length equals 13 residues. V was cut by 2 bases and J by 11 bases, with 13 bases left in between. From germline, CDR1 is LGHDT and CDR2 YNNKEL (reference sequence). Here the CDR3 DNA reads TGTGCCAGCAGCCAACAGGGAGGGGTGGCCCAGCATTTT. It specifies CASSQQGGVAQHF.

This chain connects TRBV11-2 to TRBJ1-3, with D possibly being TRBD1 (6 bases). CDR3 length equals 18 residues. V was shortened by 2 bases and J by 0 bases, with 17 bases between the two germline ends. The germline CDR1 and CDR2 sequences are SGHAT and FQNNGV. CDR3 region: CASSLWTAKSPSGNTIYF. CDR3 bases: TGTGCCAGCAGCTTATGGACAGCCAAAAGCCCCTCTGGAAACACCATATATTTT.

The V gene is TRBV9, the J gene TRBJ2-2; TRBD2 matches at 7 bases. Trimming cost V 3 bases and J 0 bases; bases outside gene matches: 5. This CDR3 contains 16 residues. Per the germline V gene, CDR1 is SGDLS and CDR2 is YYNGEE. The CDR3 DNA reads TGTGCCAGCAGCGCTGGACTAGTGACGAACACCGGGGAGCTGTTTTTT. Its protein is CASSAGLVTNTGELFF.

The chain carries TRBV7-3 and TRBJ2-3, with TRBD2 matching 7 bases. The CDR3 spans 14 residues. The trim removed 7 bases at V and 7 bases at J, leaving 11 bases unmatched. CDR1 and CDR2 (germline): SGHTA, FQGTGA. The CDR3 bases are TGTGCCAGCAACCCCTCAGGACTAGAGAATACGCAGTATTTT. Encoded protein: CASNPSGLENTQYF. The full variable domain, its missing parts supplied by reference TRBV7-3 and TRBJ2-3, is GAGVSQTPSNKVTEKGKYVELRCDPISGHTALYWYRQSLGQGPEFLIYFQGTGAADDSGLPNDRFFAVRPEGSVSTLKIQRTERGDSAVYLCASNPSGLENTQYFGPGTRLTVL.

This clone has a handful of counts. At the DNA level, this CDR3 is encoded by other sequences in the same sample as well. The chain recombines TRBV18 with TRBJ2-7; weak D call: TRBD1 (5 bases). CDR3 length: 13 amino acids. The ends were cut back, 3 bases at V and 0 bases at J, with 6 bases in the middle. Germline V gene data show CDR1 as KGHSH and CDR2 as LQKENI. CDR3 region: CASSPGLSYEQYF. The DNA for the CDR3 is TGTGCCAGCTCACCGGGGCTCTCCTACGAGCAGTACTTC.

This chain connects TRBV27 to TRBJ1-6; D may be TRBD1 (5 bases). CDR1 is MNHEY and CDR2 is SMNVEV in the germline V gene (reference sequence). The ends were cut back, 7 bases at V and 10 bases at J, with 17 bases in the middle. CDR3 length: 14 residues. CDR3 sequence reads: CASKLGAFGSPLHF. In nucleotides, the CDR3 is TGTGCCAGCAAACTTGGGGCTTTTGGGTCACCCCTCCACTTT.

The CDR3 sequence is CSVEWGPGLPKDEQFF. The DNA of the CDR3 is TGCAGCGTTGAATGGGGACCGGGACTCCCGAAGGATGAGCAGTTCTTC. The chain combines TRBV29-1 with TRBJ2-1; possibly TRBD2 for D (6 bases). The length of the CDR3 is 16 residues. The V gene lost 2 bases and the J gene lost 8 bases, with 22 bases spanning the gap. CDR1 and CDR2 from the germline V gene are SQVTM and ANQGSEA.

V gene TRBV10-1 combines with J gene TRBJ2-1; D is ambiguous. Germline CDR1 and CDR2: WNHNN and SYGVQD (reference sequence). V shed 3 bases and J shed 8 bases, with 8 bases lying between them. The CDR3 has 12 amino acids. The CDR3 DNA follows: TGCGCCAGCAGTGATCAGTTTCATGAGCAGTTCTTC. This translates into CASSDQFHEQFF.

This sequence joins TRBV27 and TRBJ1-6; tentative D call: TRBD1 (5 bases). Trimming removed 6 bases at V and 0 bases at J, with 15 bases between. CDR3 size: 17 residues. Germline CDR1 is MNHEY and CDR2 is SMNVEV (reference sequence). The CDR3: CASSFGGFGSYNSPLHF. The CDR3 nucleotides read TGTGCCAGCAGCTTTGGGGGGTTCGGCTCCTATAATTCACCCCTCCACTTT.

The chain uses TRBV2 and TRBJ2-3, with D possibly being TRBD1 (5 bases). Trimming shortened V by 4 bases and J by 1 base, and 12 bases separated the two germline ends. Germline-derived CDR1 and CDR2 are SNHLY and FYNNEI. The CDR3 length is 15 residues. DNA of the CDR3: TGTGCCAGCAGTGGGACAAGTGGAGGCACAGATACGCAGTATTTT. Amino acids: CASSGTSGGTDTQYF. The whole variable domain, filled in from reference TRBV2 and TRBJ2-3, reads EPEVTQTPSHQVTQMGQEVILRCVPISNHLYFYWYRQILGQKVEFLVSFYNNEISEKSEIFDDQFSVERPDGSNFTLKIRSTKLEDSAMYFCASSGTSGGTDTQYFGPGTRLTVL.

The chain's CDR3 is CASSIRQPMNTEAFF. The CDR3 coding sequence is TGTGCCAGTAGTATACGACAGCCAATGAACACTGAAGCTTTCTTT. V and J are TRBV19 and TRBJ1-1, with a possible D match to TRBD1 (5 bases). V was trimmed by 2 bases and J by 0 bases, leaving 10 bases between them. The CDR3 is 15 amino acids. Germline values: CDR1 LNHDA, CDR2 SQIVND (reference sequence).

In this sample, this clone turned up a few times. The rearrangement joins TRBV6-2 or TRBV6-3 to TRBJ2-2; D gene ambiguous. This CDR3 contains 16 residues. The V end was cut by 0 bases, the J end by 6 bases, with 14 bases between. Germline V gene lookup returns CDR1 MNHEY and CDR2 SVGEGT. CDR3 nucleotides: TGTGCCAGCAGTTACTCGAACCTCGGCGGCTCCGGGGAGCTGTTTTTT. As protein: CASSYSNLGGSGELFF.

V and J are TRBV4-1 and TRBJ1-5, with TRBD1 identical over 10 bases. Germline V gives CDR1 MGHRA, CDR2 YSYEKL. The CDR3 runs 17 residues. Trimming removed 4 bases from V and 2 bases from J; junction bases left unmatched: 8. The CDR3 DNA follows: TGCGCCAGCAGCCTGAACCCCGGGACAGGGGGCAATCAGCCCCAGCATTTT. Encoded protein: CASSLNPGTGGNQPQHF.

The CDR3 sequence is CASSLAGGPYEQYF. Written as DNA, the CDR3 is TGCGCCAGCAGCTTAGCGGGAGGCCCCTACGAGCAGTACTTC. This chain joins TRBV5-1 and TRBJ2-7, with 9 nucleotides matching TRBD2. From germline, CDR1 is SGHRS and CDR2 YFSETQ. The CDR3 covers 14 residues. The V and J ends lost 2 bases and 2 bases, in that order; junction bases with no gene match: 2.

This sequence joins TRBV11-3 and TRBJ1-4, with D maybe TRBD1 (6 bases). Germline V CDR1 and CDR2: SGHNT, YENEEA. The V gene lost 5 bases and the J gene lost 5 bases, with 15 bases spanning the gap. This CDR3 is 15 amino acids long. CDR3 amino acids: CASSPRTALNEKLFF. CDR3 DNA: TGTGCCAGCAGCCCCCGGACAGCGCTCAATGAAAAACTGTTTTTT. The full variable domain, in which reference TRBV11-3 and TRBJ1-4 provide the parts outside the CDR3, is EAGVVQSPRYKIIEKKQPVAFWCNPISGHNTLYWYLQNLGQGPELLIRYENEEAVDDSQLPKDRFSAERLKGVDSTLKIQPAELGDSAVYLCASSPRTALNEKLFFGSGTQLSVL.

CDR3 in DNA: TGTGCCAGTAACACGTGGCAGAACACTGAAGCTTTCTTT. Translating it yields CASNTWQNTEAFF. This rearrangement joins TRBV19 to TRBJ1-1; D gene uncertain. V gave up 7 bases and J gave up 1 base, with 10 bases separating them. Germline lookup yields CDR1 LNHDA and CDR2 SQIVND (reference sequence). CDR3 length equals 13 residues.

This chain joins TRBV6-2 or TRBV6-3 and TRBJ1-5; D possibly corresponds to TRBD1 (5 bases). Trimming cost V 0 bases and J 3 bases, with 15 bases left between them. Germline CDR1 is MNHEY and CDR2 is SVGEGT. CDR3 length: 17 residues. In DNA form, the CDR3 reads TGTGCCAGCAGTTACTCCTACGGACTAGGGGACAATCAGCCCCAGCATTTT. It codes for CASSYSYGLGDNQPQHF.

This clone was found once. This sequence joins TRBV7-9 and TRBJ2-3; TRBD1 matches at 7 bases. Looked up from germline, CDR1 is SEHNR and CDR2 is FQNEAQ (reference sequence). This CDR3 comprises 12 residues. CDR3 in amino acids: CAMTGIKDTQYF. DNA of the CDR3: TGTGCGATGACAGGGATCAAAGATACGCAGTATTTT.

This clone was observed a few times. The CDR3 DNA is TGTGCCAGCAGCCTTACTAGTCGGTCCAACAATGAGCAGTTCTTC. Protein: CASSLTSRSNNEQFF. The rearrangement uses TRBV14 and TRBJ2-1; weak D call: TRBD2 (5 bases). CDR1 is SGHDN and CDR2 is FVKESK in the germline V gene. The CDR3 sequence is 15 residues long. V was pared by 4 bases and J by 5 bases, with 15 bases between.

The chain recombines TRBV10-3 with TRBJ1-6; 8 nucleotides match TRBD1. Germline V gene lookup returns CDR1 ENHRY and CDR2 SYGVKD. This CDR3 has 15 amino acids. The J segment lost 0 bases and the V segment lost 8 bases, leaving 3 bases of the junction unmatched. The CDR3 spells CAIGQGDSYNSPLHF. The CDR3 DNA is TGTGCCATCGGACAGGGAGACTCCTATAATTCACCCCTCCACTTT.

The rearrangement joins TRBV7-2 to TRBJ1-2; unclear D gene. The V and J ends lost 1 base and 4 bases respectively, with 16 bases between them. Germline values: CDR1 SGHTA, CDR2 FQGNSA. There are 16 residues in the CDR3. CDR3 residues: CASSLGSSEGLYGYTF. For the CDR3, the DNA is TGTGCCAGCAGCTTAGGGTCTAGCGAAGGACTCTATGGCTACACCTTC.

The rearrangement uses TRBV3-1 (or the pseudogene TRBV3-2) and TRBJ2-3; TRBD2 matches at 11 bases. Germline V CDR1 and CDR2: LGHDT, YNNKEL (reference sequence). CDR3 length: 19 residues. Trimming cost V 4 bases and J 4 bases; bases outside gene matches: 16. CDR3 region: CASSPSLSVLAGDADTQYF. For the CDR3, the DNA is TGTGCCAGCAGCCCGTCACTGTCGGTACTAGCGGGGGATGCAGATACGCAGTATTTT.

The chain uses TRBV14 and TRBJ2-7; TRBD2 matches 8 bases. V dropped 1 base and J dropped 3; count of bases not matched to a gene: 8. The CDR3 sequence is 16 residues long. The germline gives CDR1 SGHDN, CDR2 FVKESK. The CDR3 nucleotides are TGTGCCAGCAGCCAAGGTTCTTTAGCGGGGCTCTACGAGCAGTACTTC. It yields the protein CASSQGSLAGLYEQYF.

This rearrangement joins TRBV29-1 to TRBJ1-2; the D is unclear. Germline CDR1 SQVTM, CDR2 ANQGSEA. The CDR3 consists of 15 residues. V dropped 0 bases and J dropped 2 bases, with 13 bases sitting between them. CDR3 residues: CSVEDLTSRNYGYTF. The CDR3 nucleotides are TGCAGCGTTGAAGATCTTACGTCCAGGAACTATGGCTACACCTTC.